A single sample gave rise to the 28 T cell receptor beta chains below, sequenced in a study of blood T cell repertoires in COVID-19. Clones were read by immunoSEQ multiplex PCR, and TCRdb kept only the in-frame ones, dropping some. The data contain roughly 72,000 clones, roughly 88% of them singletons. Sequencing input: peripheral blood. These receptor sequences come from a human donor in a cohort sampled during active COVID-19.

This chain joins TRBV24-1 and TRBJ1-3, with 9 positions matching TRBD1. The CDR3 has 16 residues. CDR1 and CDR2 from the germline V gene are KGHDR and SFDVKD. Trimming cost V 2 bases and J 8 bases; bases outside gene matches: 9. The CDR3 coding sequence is TGTGCCACCAGTGATTCAACCGGGACAGGGCAAGACACCATATATTTT. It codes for CATSDSTGTGQDTIYF.

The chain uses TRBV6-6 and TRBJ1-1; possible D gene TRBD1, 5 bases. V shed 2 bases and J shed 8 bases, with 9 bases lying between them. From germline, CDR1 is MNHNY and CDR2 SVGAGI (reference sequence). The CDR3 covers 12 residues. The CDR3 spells CASSYLQGEAFF. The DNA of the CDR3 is TGTGCCAGCAGTTACCTGCAGGGAGAAGCTTTCTTT.

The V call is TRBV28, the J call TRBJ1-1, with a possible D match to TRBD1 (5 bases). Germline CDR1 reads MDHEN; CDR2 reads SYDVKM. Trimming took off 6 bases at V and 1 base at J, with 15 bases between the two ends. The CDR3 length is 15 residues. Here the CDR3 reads CASSGGGKKNTEAFF. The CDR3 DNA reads TGTGCCAGCAGCGGGGGGGGAAAAAAGAACACTGAAGCTTTCTTT.

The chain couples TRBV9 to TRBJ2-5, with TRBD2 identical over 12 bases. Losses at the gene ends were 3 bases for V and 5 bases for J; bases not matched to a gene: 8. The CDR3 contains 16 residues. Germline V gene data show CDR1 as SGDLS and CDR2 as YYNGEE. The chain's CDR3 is CASSEASGGEVETQYF. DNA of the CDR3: TGTGCCAGCAGCGAGGCTAGCGGGGGGGAGGTGGAGACCCAGTACTTC.

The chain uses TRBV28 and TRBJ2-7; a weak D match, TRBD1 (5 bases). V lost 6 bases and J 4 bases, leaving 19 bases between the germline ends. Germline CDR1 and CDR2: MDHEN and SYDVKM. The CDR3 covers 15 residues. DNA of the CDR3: TGTGCCAGCAGCCGACAGCGCCTGAAATCTTACGAGCAGTACTTC. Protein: CASSRQRLKSYEQYF.

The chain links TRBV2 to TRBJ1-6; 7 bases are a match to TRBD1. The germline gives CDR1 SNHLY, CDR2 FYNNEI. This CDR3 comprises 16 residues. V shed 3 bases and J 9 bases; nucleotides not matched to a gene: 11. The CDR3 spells CASSEDQGGASSPLHF. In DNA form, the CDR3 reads TGTGCCAGCAGTGAGGACCAAGGGGGCGCGAGTTCACCCCTCCACTTT.

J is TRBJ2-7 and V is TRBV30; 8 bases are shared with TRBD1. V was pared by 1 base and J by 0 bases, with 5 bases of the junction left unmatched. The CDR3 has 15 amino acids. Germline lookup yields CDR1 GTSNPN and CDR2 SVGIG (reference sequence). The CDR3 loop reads CAWSGGQGASYEQYF. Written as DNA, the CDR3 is TGTGCCTGGAGTGGGGGGCAGGGGGCCTCCTACGAGCAGTACTTC. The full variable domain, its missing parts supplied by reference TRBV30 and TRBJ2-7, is SQTIHQWPATLVQPVGSPLSLECTVEGTSNPNLYWYRQAAGRGLQLLFYSVGIGQISSEVPQNLSASRPQDRQFILSSKKLLLSDSGFYLCAWSGGQGASYEQYFGPGTRLTVT.

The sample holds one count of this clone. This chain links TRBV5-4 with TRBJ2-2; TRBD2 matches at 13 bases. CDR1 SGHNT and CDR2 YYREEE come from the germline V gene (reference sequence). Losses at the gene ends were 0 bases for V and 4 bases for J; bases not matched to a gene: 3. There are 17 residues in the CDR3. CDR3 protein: CASSLGLAGGITGELFF. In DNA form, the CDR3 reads TGTGCCAGCAGCTTGGGACTAGCGGGAGGAATCACCGGGGAGCTGTTTTTT.

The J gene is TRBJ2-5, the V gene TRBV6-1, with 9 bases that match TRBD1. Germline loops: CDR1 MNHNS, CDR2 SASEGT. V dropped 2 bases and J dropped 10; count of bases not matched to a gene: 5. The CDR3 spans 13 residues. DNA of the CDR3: TGTGCCAGCAGTGAAAGAGGACAGGGGAACCAGTACTTC. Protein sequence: CASSERGQGNQYF.

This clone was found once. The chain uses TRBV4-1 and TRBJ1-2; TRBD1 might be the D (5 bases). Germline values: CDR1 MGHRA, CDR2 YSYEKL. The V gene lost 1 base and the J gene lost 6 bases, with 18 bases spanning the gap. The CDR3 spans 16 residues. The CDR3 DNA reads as TGCGCCAGCAGCCAAGTAGGGTTCGGACGGGGGGATGGCTACACCTTC. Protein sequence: CASSQVGFGRGDGYTF.

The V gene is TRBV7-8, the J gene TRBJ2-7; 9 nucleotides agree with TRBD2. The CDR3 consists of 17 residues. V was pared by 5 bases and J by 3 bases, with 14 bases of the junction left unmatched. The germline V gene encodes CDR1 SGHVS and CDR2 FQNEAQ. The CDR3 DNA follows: TGTGCCAGCAGCCCGATGATAGGGCGGGGGGGTTTCTACGAGCAGTACTTC. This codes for CASSPMIGRGGFYEQYF.

DNA of the CDR3: TGTGCCAGTAGGCTGGGGCCCAACGTCCTGACTTTC. Its translation: CASRLGPNVLTF. This sequence joins TRBV19 and TRBJ2-6; weak D call: TRBD1 (5 bases). CDR1 and CDR2 (germline): LNHDA, SQIVND (reference sequence). The CDR3 runs 12 residues. Trimming shortened V by 6 bases and J by 8 bases, and 8 bases separated the two germline ends.

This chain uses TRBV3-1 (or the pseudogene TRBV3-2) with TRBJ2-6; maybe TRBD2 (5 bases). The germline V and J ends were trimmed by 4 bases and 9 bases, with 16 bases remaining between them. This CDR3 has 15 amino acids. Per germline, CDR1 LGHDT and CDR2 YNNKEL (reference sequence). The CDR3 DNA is TGTGCCAGCAGCCCGGGATACTCCCTTGGCAACGTCCTGACTTTC. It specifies CASSPGYSLGNVLTF.

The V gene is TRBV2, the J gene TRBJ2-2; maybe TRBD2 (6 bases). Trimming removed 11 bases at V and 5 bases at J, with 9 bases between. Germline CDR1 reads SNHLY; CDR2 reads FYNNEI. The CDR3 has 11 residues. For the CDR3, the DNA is TGTGCCGTCAGCGGGACCGGGGAGCTGTTTTTT. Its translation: CAVSGTGELFF. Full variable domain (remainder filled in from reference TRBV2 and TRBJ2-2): EPEVTQTPSHQVTQMGQEVILRCVPISNHLYFYWYRQILGQKVEFLVSFYNNEISEKSEIFDDQFSVERPDGSNFTLKIRSTKLEDSAMYFCAVSGTGELFFGEGSRLTVL.

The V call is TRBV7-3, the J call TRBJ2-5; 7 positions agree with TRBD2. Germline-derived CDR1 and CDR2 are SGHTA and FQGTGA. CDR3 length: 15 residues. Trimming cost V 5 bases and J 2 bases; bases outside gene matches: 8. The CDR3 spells CASSQSGATQETQYF. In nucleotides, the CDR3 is TGTGCCAGCAGCCAAAGCGGGGCTACACAAGAGACCCAGTACTTC.

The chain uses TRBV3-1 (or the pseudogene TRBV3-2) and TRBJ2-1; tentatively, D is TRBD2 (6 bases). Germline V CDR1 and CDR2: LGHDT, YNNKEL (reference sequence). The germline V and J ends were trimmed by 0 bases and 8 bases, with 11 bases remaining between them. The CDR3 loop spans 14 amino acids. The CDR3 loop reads CASSQDSAGYEQFF. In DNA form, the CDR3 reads TGTGCCAGCAGCCAAGATTCAGCGGGCTATGAGCAGTTCTTC.

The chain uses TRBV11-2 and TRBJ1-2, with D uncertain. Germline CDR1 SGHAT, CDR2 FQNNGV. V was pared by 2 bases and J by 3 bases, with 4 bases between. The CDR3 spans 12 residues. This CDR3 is CASSLSYYGYTF. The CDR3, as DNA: TGTGCCAGCAGCTTAAGCTACTATGGCTACACCTTC. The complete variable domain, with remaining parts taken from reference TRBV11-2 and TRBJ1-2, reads EAGVAQSPRYKIIEKRQSVAFWCNPISGHATLYWYQQILGQGPKLLIQFQNNGVVDDSQLPKDRFSAERLKGVDSTLKIQPAKLEDSAVYLCASSLSYYGYTFGSGTRLTVV.

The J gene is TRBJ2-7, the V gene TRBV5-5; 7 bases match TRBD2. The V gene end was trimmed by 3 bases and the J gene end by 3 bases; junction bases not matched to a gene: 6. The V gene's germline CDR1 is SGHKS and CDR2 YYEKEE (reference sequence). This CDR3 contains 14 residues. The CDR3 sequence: CASSYHTSDYEQYF. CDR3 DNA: TGTGCCAGCAGCTACCACACTAGCGACTACGAGCAGTACTTC.

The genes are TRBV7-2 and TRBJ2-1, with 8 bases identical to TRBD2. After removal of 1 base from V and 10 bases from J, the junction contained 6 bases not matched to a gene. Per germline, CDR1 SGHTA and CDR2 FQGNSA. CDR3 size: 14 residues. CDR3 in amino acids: CASSLVGLAGEQFF. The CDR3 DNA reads TGTGCCAGCAGCTTAGTAGGACTAGCTGGGGAGCAGTTCTTC.

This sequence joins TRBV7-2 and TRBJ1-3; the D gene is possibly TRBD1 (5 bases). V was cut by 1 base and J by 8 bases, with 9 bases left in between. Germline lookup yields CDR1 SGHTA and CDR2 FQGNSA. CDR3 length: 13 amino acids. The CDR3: CASSLGGEDTIYF. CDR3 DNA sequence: TGTGCCAGCAGCTTAGGAGGGGAGGACACCATATATTTT.

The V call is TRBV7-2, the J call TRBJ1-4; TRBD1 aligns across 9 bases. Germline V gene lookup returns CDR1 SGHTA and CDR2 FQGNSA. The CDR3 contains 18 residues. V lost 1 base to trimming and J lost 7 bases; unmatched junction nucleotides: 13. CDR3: CASSLGGTGSPGGEKLFF. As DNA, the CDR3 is TGTGCCAGCAGCTTAGGCGGGACAGGGTCCCCAGGAGGTGAAAAACTGTTTTTT.

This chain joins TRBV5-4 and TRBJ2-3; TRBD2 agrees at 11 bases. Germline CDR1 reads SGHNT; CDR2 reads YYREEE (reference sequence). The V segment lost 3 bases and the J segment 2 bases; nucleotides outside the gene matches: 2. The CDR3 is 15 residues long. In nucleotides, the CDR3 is TGTGCCAGCAGCTCTAGCGGGGGGTCCACAGATACGCAGTATTTT. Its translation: CASSSSGGSTDTQYF.

As DNA, the CDR3 is TGTGCCAGCAGCCCATCAGGGGACACTGAAGCTTTCTTT. It yields the protein CASSPSGDTEAFF. The chain couples TRBV5-5 to TRBJ1-1, with D possibly being TRBD1 (6 bases). The V and J ends lost 4 bases and 3 bases respectively, with 10 bases between them. Per the germline V gene, CDR1 is SGHKS and CDR2 is YYEKEE (reference sequence). The CDR3 consists of 13 residues.

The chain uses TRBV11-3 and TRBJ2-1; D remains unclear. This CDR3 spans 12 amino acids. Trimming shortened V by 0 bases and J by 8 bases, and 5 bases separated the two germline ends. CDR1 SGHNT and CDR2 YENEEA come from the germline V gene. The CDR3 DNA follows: TGTGCCAGCAGCTTAGATAGATATGAGCAGTTCTTC. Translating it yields CASSLDRYEQFF.

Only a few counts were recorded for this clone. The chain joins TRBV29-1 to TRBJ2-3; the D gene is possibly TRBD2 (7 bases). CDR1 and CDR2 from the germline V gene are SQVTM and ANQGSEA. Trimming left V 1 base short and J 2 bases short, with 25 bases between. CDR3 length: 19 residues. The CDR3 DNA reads TGCAGCGTTGAAGCGGGGGGCGGCGGGAGATTGTTCGACACAGATACGCAGTATTTT. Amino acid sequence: CSVEAGGGGRLFDTDTQYF.

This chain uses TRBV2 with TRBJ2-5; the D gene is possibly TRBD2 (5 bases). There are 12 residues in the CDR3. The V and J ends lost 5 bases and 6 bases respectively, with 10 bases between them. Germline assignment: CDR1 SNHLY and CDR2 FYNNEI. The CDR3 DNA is TGTGCCAGCAGTCCGGGGAAGCAGACCCAGTACTTC. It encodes CASSPGKQTQYF.

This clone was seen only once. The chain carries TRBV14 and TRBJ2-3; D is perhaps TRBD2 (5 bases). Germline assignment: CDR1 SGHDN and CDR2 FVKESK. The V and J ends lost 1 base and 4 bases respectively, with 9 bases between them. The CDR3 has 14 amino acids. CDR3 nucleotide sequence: TGTGCCAGCAGCCAAGGAGGGCTGGCAGATACGCAGTATTTT. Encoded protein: CASSQGGLADTQYF.

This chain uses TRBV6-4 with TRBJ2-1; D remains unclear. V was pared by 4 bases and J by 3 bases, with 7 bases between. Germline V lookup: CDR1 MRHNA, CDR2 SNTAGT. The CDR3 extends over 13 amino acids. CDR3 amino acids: CASSVNSYNEQFF. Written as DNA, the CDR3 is TGTGCCAGCAGTGTTAATAGCTACAATGAGCAGTTCTTC.